Sequencing of this TCR beta chain was carried out in a study of metastatic and nonmetastatic thyroid tumors. Overall study context: Across blood and tumor or nodule tissue, repertoires from malignant and benign thyroid patients were compared with one another.

Authors' analysis steps: A papillary thyroid cancer distant-metastasis classifier was built from CDR3 differences across clinicopathological groups. TCRdb reanalyzed the PCR reads with MiXCR. It is TCRdb's table, rather than the study itself, that gives the V and J calls and clone size. In the table there are roughly 13,000 clones, around a quarter of which are singletons. Treatment of any kind had been given to no patient before thyroid surgery. V dropped 5 bases and J dropped 3 bases, with 10 bases sitting between them. Looked up from germline, CDR1 is SEHNR and CDR2 is FQNEAQ (reference sequence). This CDR3 is 13 amino acids long. This clone was detected ten times or more.

Sequences were obtained from blood. The rearrangement joins TRBV7-9 to TRBJ2-5; tentatively, D is TRBD1 (6 bases). The TCR was taken from a female donor with papillary thyroid cancer or a benign thyroid nodule (not recorded which). Some clones in this sample may be carry-over from other donors' samples. CDR3 coding DNA: TGTGCCAGCAGCCCTAGGACAGAAGAGACCCAGTACTTC. This gives the protein CASSPRTEETQYF.